This T cell receptor beta chain was sequenced for a study of Ad26.COV2.S vaccination and SARS-CoV-2 variants. The wider study: Ad26.COV2.S was injected intramuscularly once or twice, 56 days apart.

Germline V gives CDR1 SGHTA, CDR2 FQGTGA. The V segment lost 5 bases and the J segment 4 bases; nucleotides outside the gene matches: 7. The CDR3 sequence is 17 residues long. The treatment: some 19 received Ad26.COV2.S at low or high dose, single or two shots; several received placebo; per-sample allocation not given. Vaccine and placebo recipients were sampled on day 63 after the first injection. TCRdb keeps only in-frame clones here, not all; method: immunoSEQ multiplex PCR. The sample lists fewer than 400,000 clones, just under 85% occurring once. The sequence was obtained from a person between 18 and 65 years old who received the Ad26.COV2.S COVID-19 vaccine or a placebo. The sample here was peripheral blood, taken in a trial of Ad26.COV2.S vaccine versus placebo. This rearrangement joins TRBV7-3 to TRBJ2-5; 16 positions match TRBD2. DNA for the CDR3: TGTGCCAGCAGCCCCGGGACTAGCGGGGGGGCACGAGAGACCCAGTACTTC. Translated: CASSPGTSGGARETQYF.